This TCR beta chain stems from a study of blood T cell repertoires in COVID-19. Clones were read by immunoSEQ multiplex PCR, and TCRdb kept only the in-frame ones, dropping some. The sample yields about 210,000 clones, 65% to 90% seen once. The germline V gene has CDR1 KGHSH and CDR2 LQKENI. The CDR3 extends over 14 amino acids. The ends were cut back, 4 bases at V and 4 bases at J, with 8 bases in the middle. This receptor was identified in a man between 50 and 59 years old with active or convalescent COVID-19. The chain joins TRBV18 to TRBJ2-6; no firm D call. The sample comprised peripheral blood. CDR3 coding DNA: TGTGCCAGCTCACTAGAACAGGGGGCCAACGTCCTGACTTTC. This gives the protein CASSLEQGANVLTF.